This paragraph covers one T cell receptor (beta chain) sequence. This clone's antigen is unknown. Within one base of it there is no much larger clone, and no base qualities were kept. The record originates from a study of Ad26.COV2.S vaccination and SARS-CoV-2 variants (dated by TCRdb to the early 2020s). About the study as a whole: Vaccine-arm donors came from COV1001, a multicentre, randomized, double-blind, placebo-controlled phase I-IIa trial of Ad26.COV2.S in healthy adults. Ad26.COV2.S was administered intramuscularly at a dose of 5x10^10 or 1x10^11 viral particles, either as one shot or as two shots given 56 days apart. The TCR-sequenced set comprised about 32 samples: 19 Ad26.COV2.S vaccine recipients, 5 placebo recipients and 8 SARS-CoV-2 convalescent individuals. TCRbeta repertoire sequencing served as the tool for gauging how specific and how broad the SARS-CoV-2-reactive T cell receptors were following Ad26.COV2.S vaccination. Trial participants were randomized into five groups of five: low-dose or high-dose Ad26.COV2.S given once or twice, or placebo on both occasions. Investigators did not know the trial group allocation while performing experiments and assessing outcomes. The investigation overall reported the following: The authors noted that the TCR breadth and depth analyses may have underestimated total T cell responses. After vaccination, substantial breadth of spike-specific CD8+ and CD4+ T cell responses was reported. Comparing responses between vaccine doses or regimens was not something the study was powered to do. Ad26.COV2.S recipients had higher spike-specific TCR breadth than placebo recipients (P = 0.0014). Non-spike TCR breadth was comparable between vaccine and placebo recipients, consistent with the vaccine containing only spike.

The CDR1 and CDR2 encoded by the germline V gene (reference sequence) are GTSNPN and SVGIG. A distance of 17 bases separates the germline ends of V and J, which lose 5 bases and 7 bases respectively. The CDR3 sequence holds 13 residues, the cysteine and phenylalanine included. The retained sequence is limited to the CDR3, 39 bases, with the frame set at the first base. Read against the paper, the sample's treatment or condition label means: roughly 20 received Ad26.COV2.S at low or high dose, single or two shots; about five received placebo; per-sample allocation not given. For vaccine and placebo recipients, repertoires were sequenced using samples collected on day 63 after the first injection. In Cohort 1b, 25 to 30 adults aged 18-55 years were enrolled at a single site in Boston, USA, between 29 July and 7 August 2020. Ad26.COV2.S was a replication-incompetent adenovirus type 26 vector that expressed a prefusion-stabilized SARS-CoV-2 spike protein derived from the original Wuhan strain.

The immunoSEQ Assay was used to sequence TCRbeta CDR3 regions. After extraction, genomic DNA underwent amplification by bias-controlled multiplex PCR, followed by high-throughput sequencing. The published analysis was carried out like this. To quantify the absolute abundance of every unique TCRbeta CDR3 region, sequences were collapsed and filtered. T cell fraction was estimated by normalizing TCRbeta template counts to usable DNA, which was measured by amplifying reference genes present in all nucleated cells. Repertoire TCRs were annotated as SARS-CoV-2-specific by exact matching of V gene, CDR3 amino acid sequence and J gene to a known reactive TCR set. MIRA supplied the reference SARS-CoV-2 TCR set, which was filtered for enrichment in COVID-19-positive ImmuneCODE repertoires so that public or cross-reactive TCRs were removed. Using the MIRA antigens, annotated TCRs were further analysed by specific ORF or by position within an ORF. Breadth was defined as the number of annotated unique rearrangements divided by the total number of unique productive rearrangements, and depth was defined as the summed frequency of the annotated unique rearrangements. Group comparisons of TCR breadth used two-sided Wilcoxon rank-sum tests. This immuneACCESS table, as held by TCRdb, lists in-frame sequences with V and J called but not all clones. Of the missing ones, under half trace to an unresolved V gene in checked studies; the others have no known cause. That table furnishes V, J and clone size, whereas the DNA furnished D and trimming. Within this sample are roughly 390,000 clones, with 75% to 90% of them counted one time only. Of the sample, roughly 3% is held by the ten largest clones.

Sequenced material: peripheral blood, taken in a trial of Ad26.COV2.S vaccine versus placebo. The source of this sequence is a person aged 18-60 years who received the Ad26.COV2.S COVID-19 vaccine or a placebo. The chain couples TRBV30 to TRBJ2-5; no confident D gene assignment can be made. The CDR3 region: CAWEGRGWGTQYF. Here is the DNA: TGTGCCTGGGAAGGTCGTGGCTGGGGGACCCAGTACTTC.